The T cell receptor (beta chain) under discussion was sequenced for a study of T-cell reconstitution after alpha-beta-depleted transplantation in children. Notes on the study in general: T-cell numbers and diversity one year post-transplant derived largely from freshly generated T cells.

Many counts were recorded for this clonotype. Its antigen remains unidentified. This CDR3 contains 13 residues. Germline V gene lookup returns CDR1 SQVTM and CDR2 ANQGSEA. The ends were cut back, 7 bases at V and 12 bases at J, with 22 bases in the middle. For TCRbeta, the library was prepared with unique molecular identifiers. TCRdb called the PCR reads again in MiXCR, with one record for every CDR3 protein. This sample has about 980,000 distinct CDR3 sequences, with about 31% found just once. The genes are TRBV29-1 and TRBJ2-1; either TRBD1 or TRBD2 may supply D (6 bases each). This clonotype originated in a boy in the first two years of life who had a stem cell transplant for SCID, so the T cells may come from the graft donor. The sample consisted of PBMCs, mostly from graft donor cells, taken 360 days after TCRalphabeta/CD19-depleted stem cell transplant. The CDR3 protein is CSGSTGGTQGQFF. For the CDR3, the DNA is TGCAGCGGGTCGACAGGAGGGACTCAGGGGCAGTTCTTC.